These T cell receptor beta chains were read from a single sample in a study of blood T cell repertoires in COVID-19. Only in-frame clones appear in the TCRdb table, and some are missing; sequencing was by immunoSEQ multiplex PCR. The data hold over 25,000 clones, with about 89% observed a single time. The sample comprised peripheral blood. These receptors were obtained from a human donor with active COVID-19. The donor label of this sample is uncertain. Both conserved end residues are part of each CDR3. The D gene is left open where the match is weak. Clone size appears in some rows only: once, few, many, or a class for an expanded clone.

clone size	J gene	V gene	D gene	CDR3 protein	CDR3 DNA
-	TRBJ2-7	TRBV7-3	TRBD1	CASSSGTGGQQYF	TGTGCCAGCAGCTCCGGGACAGGGGGCCAGCAGTACTTC
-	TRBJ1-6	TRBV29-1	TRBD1	CSAGTANSPLHF	TGCAGCGCAGGGACAGCTAATTCACCCCTCCACTTT
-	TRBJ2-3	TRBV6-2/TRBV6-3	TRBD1	CASSYRGREGTDTQYF	TGTGCCAGCAGTTACAGGGGGCGAGAGGGCACAGATACGCAGTATTTT
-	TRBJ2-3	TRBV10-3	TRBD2	CAISTSGSPDTQYF	TGTGCCATCAGCACTAGCGGGAGCCCAGATACGCAGTATTTT
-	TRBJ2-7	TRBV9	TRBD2	CASSLTSGGFYEQYF	TGTGCCAGCAGCCTGACTAGCGGGGGTTTCTACGAGCAGTACTTC
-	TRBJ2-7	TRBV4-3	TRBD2	CASSQGASGSYEQYF	TGCGCCAGCAGCCAAGGGGCTAGCGGGTCCTACGAGCAGTACTTC
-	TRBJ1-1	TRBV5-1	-	CASSFEGHLNTEAFF	TGCGCCAGCAGCTTTGAGGGCCATTTGAACACTGAAGCTTTCTTT
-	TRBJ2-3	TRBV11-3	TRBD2	CASSDPLAGGPYTQYF	TGTGCCAGCAGCGATCCTCTAGCGGGGGGGCCTTATACGCAGTATTTT
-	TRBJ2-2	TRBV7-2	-	CASSLDPGAIGELFF	TGTGCCAGCAGCTTAGATCCAGGGGCTATCGGGGAGCTGTTTTTT
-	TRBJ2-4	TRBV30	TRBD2	CAARGEAKNIQYF	TGTGCCGCTCGGGGGGAGGCCAAAAACATTCAGTACTTC
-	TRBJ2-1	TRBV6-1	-	CASSDQFLNEQFF	TGTGCCAGCAGTGACCAGTTTCTCAATGAGCAGTTCTTC
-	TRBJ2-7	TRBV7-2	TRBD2	CASSLVVAGLGEQYF	TGTGCCAGCAGCTTAGTAGTAGCGGGCTTGGGCGAGCAGTACTTC
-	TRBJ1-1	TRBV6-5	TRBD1	CASSYRGPTEAFF	TGTGCCAGCAGTTACAGGGGGCCTACTGAAGCTTTCTTT
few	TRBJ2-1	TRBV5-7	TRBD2	CASSLSASGGNYNEQFF	TGTGCCAGCAGCTTGTCGGCTAGCGGAGGGAACTACAATGAGCAGTTCTTC
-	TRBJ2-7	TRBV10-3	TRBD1	CAIGTANEQYF	TGTGCCATCGGGACAGCCAACGAGCAGTACTTC
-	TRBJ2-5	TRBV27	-	CASSLSSAQETQYF	TGTGCCAGCAGTTTATCGAGCGCGCAAGAGACCCAGTACTTC
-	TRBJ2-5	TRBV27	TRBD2	CASGWRSGVSETQYF	TGTGCCAGCGGGTGGCGGAGCGGGGTGTCAGAGACCCAGTACTTC
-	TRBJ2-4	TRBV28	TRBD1	CASSPWDRHFDSKTKNIQYF	TGTGCCAGCAGTCCCTGGGACAGACATTTTGACTCTAAGACGAAAAACATTCAGTACTTC
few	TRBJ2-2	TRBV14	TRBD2	CASSSLAGGRELFF	TGTGCCAGCAGCTCGCTAGCGGGAGGCCGGGAGCTGTTTTTT
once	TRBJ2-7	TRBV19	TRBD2	CASSIAASGAHEQYF	TGTGCCAGTAGTATAGCGGCTAGCGGGGCCCACGAGCAGTACTTC
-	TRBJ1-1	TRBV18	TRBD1	CASSQTGVIQWYTEAFF	TGTGCCAGCTCCCAGACAGGGGTCATTCAATGGTACACTGAAGCTTTCTTT
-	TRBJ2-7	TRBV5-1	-	CASSLNLQGVGEQYF	TGCGCCAGCAGCTTGAATTTACAGGGAGTGGGCGAGCAGTACTTC
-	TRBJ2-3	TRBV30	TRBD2	CAWSRGLAASTDTQYF	TGTGCCTGGAGTAGAGGACTAGCGGCTAGCACAGATACGCAGTATTTT
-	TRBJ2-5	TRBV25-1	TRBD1	CASSQTGVVGETQYF	TGTGCCAGCAGTCAAACAGGGGTGGTAGGAGAGACCCAGTACTTC
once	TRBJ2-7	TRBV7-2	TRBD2	CASSLAIAGGSYEQYF	TGTGCCAGCAGCTTAGCGATAGCGGGGGGGAGCTACGAGCAGTACTTC
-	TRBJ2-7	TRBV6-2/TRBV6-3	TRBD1	CASSNLQGALPREQYF	TGTGCCAGCAGTAACCTACAGGGGGCTCTTCCTAGGGAGCAGTACTTC
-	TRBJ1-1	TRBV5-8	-	CASSFGDITPAFF	TGTGCCAGCAGCTTTGGGGACATAACCCCAGCTTTCTTT
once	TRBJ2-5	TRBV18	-	CASSTLASEETQYF	TGTGCCAGCTCAACATTGGCTAGCGAAGAGACCCAGTACTTC
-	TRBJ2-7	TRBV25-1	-	CASSGEGLGSYEQYF	TGTGCCAGCAGTGGAGAAGGGCTGGGGAGCTACGAGCAGTACTTC
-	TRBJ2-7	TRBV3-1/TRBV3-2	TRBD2	CASSLGTSGISYEQYF	TGTGCCAGCAGCCTCGGGACTAGCGGGATATCCTACGAGCAGTACTTC
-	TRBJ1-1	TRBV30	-	CAWSVLREANTEAFF	TGTGCCTGGAGTGTACTCAGGGAGGCAAACACTGAAGCTTTCTTT
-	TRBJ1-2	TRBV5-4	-	CASSLTGKYGYTF	TGTGCCAGCAGCTTGACAGGGAAGTATGGCTACACCTTC
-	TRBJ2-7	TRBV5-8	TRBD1	CASSFTGQTIYEQYF	TGTGCCAGCAGCTTTACGGGACAGACGATTTACGAGCAGTACTTC
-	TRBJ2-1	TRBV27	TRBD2	CASIPSGSSPYNEQFF	TGTGCCAGCATCCCTAGCGGGAGTAGTCCCTACAATGAGCAGTTCTTC
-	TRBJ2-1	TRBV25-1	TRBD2	CASRLTSGNYNEQFF	TGTGCCAGCAGATTGACTAGCGGGAATTATAATGAGCAGTTCTTC
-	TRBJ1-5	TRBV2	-	CASSETGINQPQHF	TGTGCCAGCAGTGAAACAGGGATCAATCAGCCCCAGCATTTT
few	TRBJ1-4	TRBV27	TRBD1	CASSIDRGPNEKLFF	TGTGCCAGCAGTATCGACAGGGGCCCTAATGAAAAACTGTTTTTT
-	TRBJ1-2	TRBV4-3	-	CASSQDRGGGYTF	TGCGCCAGCAGCCAAGACAGGGGCGGTGGCTACACCTTC
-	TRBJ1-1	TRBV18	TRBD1	CASSPRQGSRGNTEAFF	TGTGCCAGCTCACCCCGACAGGGGAGCAGGGGGAACACTGAAGCTTTCTTT
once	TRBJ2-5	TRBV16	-	CASSQSFGLKETQYF	TGTGCCAGCAGCCAATCGTTCGGACTGAAAGAGACCCAGTACTTC
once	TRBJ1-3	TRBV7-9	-	CASSRDSLHTIYF	TGTGCCAGCAGTCGCGACTCGCTCCACACCATATATTTT
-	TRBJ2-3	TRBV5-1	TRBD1	CASSSQGVVDTQYF	TGCGCCAGCAGCTCACAGGGGGTTGTAGATACGCAGTATTTT
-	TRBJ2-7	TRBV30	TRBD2	CAWGSGRGYEQYF	TGTGCCTGGGGTAGCGGGAGGGGCTACGAGCAGTACTTC
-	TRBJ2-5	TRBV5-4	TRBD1	CASSLDMVTGGADQYF	TGTGCCAGCAGCTTGGATATGGTGACAGGGGGCGCGGACCAGTACTTC
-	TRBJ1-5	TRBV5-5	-	CASSRASEGQPQHF	TGTGCCAGCAGCCGTGCCAGCGAGGGTCAGCCCCAGCATTTT
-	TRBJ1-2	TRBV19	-	CASSTGATYGYTF	TGTGCCAGTAGTACAGGGGCCACCTATGGCTACACCTTC
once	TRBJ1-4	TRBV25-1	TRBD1	CASSADFFGTGADEKLFF	TGTGCCAGCAGTGCCGATTTTTTCGGGACAGGGGCGGATGAAAAACTGTTTTTT
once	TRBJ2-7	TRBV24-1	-	CATAEGHGGYEQYF	TGTGCCACCGCCGAGGGACACGGCGGCTACGAGCAGTACTTC
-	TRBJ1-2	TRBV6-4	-	CASSDRGYGYTF	TGTGCCAGCAGTGACAGGGGCTATGGCTACACCTTC
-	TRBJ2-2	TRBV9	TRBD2	CASSVGPAGGPLFF	TGTGCCAGCAGCGTAGGTCCAGCGGGAGGGCCGCTGTTTTTT
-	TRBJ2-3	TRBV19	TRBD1	CASSIGDSHTDTQYF	TGTGCCAGTAGTATTGGGGACAGTCACACAGATACGCAGTATTTT
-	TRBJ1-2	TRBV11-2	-	CASSLDPGGAGYGYTF	TGTGCCAGCAGCTTAGATCCGGGGGGAGCGGGTTATGGCTACACCTTC
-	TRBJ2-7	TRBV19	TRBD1	CASSLTPRGPEQYF	TGTGCCAGTAGTCTGACCCCCAGGGGGCCCGAGCAGTACTTC
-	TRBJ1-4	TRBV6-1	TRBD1	CASSEVGRGTGHEKLFF	TGTGCCAGCAGTGAAGTGGGGCGGGGGACAGGCCACGAAAAACTGTTTTTT
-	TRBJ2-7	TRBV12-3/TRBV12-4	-	CASSLGAHEQYF	TGTGCCAGCAGTTTGGGAGCCCACGAGCAGTACTTC
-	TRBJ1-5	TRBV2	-	CASSESGGSNQPQHF	TGTGCCAGCAGTGAATCGGGGGGTAGCAATCAGCCCCAGCATTTT
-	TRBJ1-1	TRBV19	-	CASRAQTEAFF	TGTGCCAGTAGGGCCCAGACTGAAGCTTTCTTT
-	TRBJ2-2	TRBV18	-	CASSPAGGSVGELFF	TGTGCCAGCTCACCAGCGGGTGGGTCCGTCGGGGAGCTGTTTTTT